The entry below gives a single TCR beta chain sequence along with its context. cDNA reverse transcribed from extracted RNA served as the sequencing template. Repertoires were generated with immunoSEQ multiplex PCR, while TCRdb's copy carries only in-frame clones and drops some. This table holds some 200,000 clones, roughly 62% found once. Indicated treatment: oral pan-JAK inhibitor, 5-10 mg twice daily. Peripheral blood samples and lesional scalp punch biopsies were obtained from alopecia areata patients. Between the trimmed V and J ends, which lost 2 bases and 7 bases, there was a span of 12 bases. Looked up from germline, CDR1 is SGHVS and CDR2 is FNYEAQ. This CDR3 has 13 residues. This sample was included in a study of CD8+ T cells in alopecia areata.

The source of this sequence is a human donor with alopecia areata. The source was CD8+ T cells sorted from blood, collected at week 24, from a patient treated with tofacitinib. The chain couples TRBV7-6 to TRBJ2-7; D ambiguous. Here the CDR3 reads CASSLSPAAEQYF. DNA for the CDR3: TGTGCCAGCAGCTTATCACCGGCGGCGGAGCAGTACTTC.